Each of the 25 T cell receptor beta chains below was sequenced from the same sample in a study of shared clonotypes between healthy human individuals. Positive CCR7 selection of CD45RO-negative cells yielded the naive CD8 cells, and terminally differentiated effector memory CD45RA+ cells were excluded. The assay was immunoSEQ multiplex PCR, and TCRdb's table has in-frame clones only and misses some. The sample holds roughly 1,800,000 clones, about 95% seen once. Sequences were obtained from naive CD8+ T cells sorted from blood. The receptors here all came from a man in his late teens or twenties in good health.

The chain uses TRBV10-2 and TRBJ2-1; TRBD2 agrees at 13 bases. Germline V gene data show CDR1 as WSHSY and CDR2 as SAAADI. V lost 6 bases, J lost 5 bases, and 10 bases stayed unmatched. This CDR3 contains 17 residues. The chain's CDR3 is CASSTTSGGIADNEQFF. CDR3 in DNA: TGCGCCAGCAGCACGACTAGCGGGGGGATAGCCGACAATGAGCAGTTCTTC.

The chain links TRBV27 to TRBJ2-7, with 7 bases identical to TRBD2. Per the germline V gene, CDR1 is MNHEY and CDR2 is SMNVEV (reference sequence). The CDR3 loop spans 17 amino acids. Germline trimming cut 5 bases from V and 1 base from J; bases unmatched to any gene: 14. The CDR3 coding sequence is TGTGCCAGCAGTACCCCCGAGCGGGAAGGTTTTTCCTACGAGCAGTACTTC. Translated: CASSTPEREGFSYEQYF.

The V call is TRBV4-3, the J call TRBJ1-1; D remains unclear. Germline V gives CDR1 LGHNA, CDR2 YSLEER. Trimming took 1 base from V and 5 from J, leaving 8 bases between them. The CDR3 is 13 amino acids. CDR3 nucleotide sequence: TGCGCCAGCAGCCAAGCTATAGGGACTGAAGCTTTCTTT. It yields the protein CASSQAIGTEAFF.

CDR3 loop: CASSSGYNEQFF. CDR3 sequence (DNA): TGTGCCAGTAGCTCAGGGTACAATGAGCAGTTCTTC. The V and J genes are TRBV19 and TRBJ2-1; tentatively, D is TRBD1 (5 bases). This CDR3 contains 12 residues. Germline V gene lookup returns CDR1 LNHDA and CDR2 SQIVND (reference sequence). V was clipped by 6 bases and J by 4 bases, with 7 bases between them.

The gene calls are TRBV6-1 and TRBJ2-5; 12 bases map to TRBD2. The germline gives CDR1 MNHNS, CDR2 SASEGT. The trim removed 3 bases at V and 2 bases at J, leaving 4 bases unmatched. There are 16 residues in the CDR3. The DNA for the CDR3 is TGTGCCAGCAGTGAGAATCTAGCGGGGGGGCAAGAGACCCAGTACTTC. Translating it yields CASSENLAGGQETQYF.

The chain couples TRBV5-1 to TRBJ2-4; possibly TRBD2 for D (6 bases). There are 17 residues in the CDR3. V lost 3 bases, J lost 0 bases, and 16 bases lay in between. The germline gives CDR1 SGHRS, CDR2 YFSETQ. Written as DNA, the CDR3 is TGCGCCAGCAGCTCCTCACTAGCCTCTCTAGCCAAAAACATTCAGTACTTC. Residues: CASSSSLASLAKNIQYF.

The rearrangement links TRBV5-4 to TRBJ2-7; the match to TRBD2 covers 12 bases. J lost 0 bases, V lost 4 bases, and 5 bases had no gene match. The CDR3 is 16 residues long. Germline CDR1 is SGHNT and CDR2 is YYREEE (reference sequence). Written as DNA, the CDR3 is TGTGCCAGCAGCGGCTGGACTAGCGGGGCCTCCTACGAGCAGTACTTC. Protein product: CASSGWTSGASYEQYF. Complete variable domain (other parts from reference TRBV5-4 and TRBJ2-7): ETGVTQSPTHLIKTRGQQVTLRCSSQSGHNTVSWYQQALGQGPQFIFQYYREEENGRGNFPPRFSGLQFPNYSSELNVNALELDDSALYLCASSGWTSGASYEQYFGPGTRLTVT.

The chain links TRBV4-1 to TRBJ1-4; no reliable D call. Trimming removed 3 bases at V and 8 bases at J, with 16 bases between. Germline assignment: CDR1 MGHRA and CDR2 YSYEKL. This CDR3 has 15 amino acids. CDR3 nucleotide sequence: TGCGCCAGCAGCCAGGCCATAGCCGGCGGAGAAAAACTGTTTTTT. Translation: CASSQAIAGGEKLFF.

About this clone: This specimen includes other DNA sequences encoding the same CDR3. V usage is TRBV11-2 and J usage is TRBJ2-7; no clear D gene. The CDR3 consists of 12 residues. The germline V gene encodes CDR1 SGHAT and CDR2 FQNNGV. Trimming took 1 base from V and 5 from J, leaving 6 bases between them. Here the CDR3 reads CASSLVVHEQYF. CDR3 sequence (DNA): TGTGCCAGCAGCTTAGTGGTCCACGAGCAGTACTTC.

Comment on this clone: Other DNA sequences in this specimen translate into the identical CDR3. The V call is TRBV11-2, the J call TRBJ2-1, with D possibly matching TRBD2 (5 bases). The germline V gene has CDR1 SGHAT and CDR2 FQNNGV. The length of the CDR3 is 15 residues. The V and J ends lost 0 bases and 4 bases respectively, with 10 bases between them. This CDR3 is CASSLESGVYNEQFF. The CDR3, as DNA: TGTGCCAGCAGCTTAGAGTCCGGGGTTTACAATGAGCAGTTCTTC. The whole variable domain, filled in from reference TRBV11-2 and TRBJ2-1, reads EAGVAQSPRYKIIEKRQSVAFWCNPISGHATLYWYQQILGQGPKLLIQFQNNGVVDDSQLPKDRFSAERLKGVDSTLKIQPAKLEDSAVYLCASSLESGVYNEQFFGPGTRLTVL.

The chain joins TRBV7-2 to TRBJ2-7, with D tentatively TRBD2 (7 bases). Germline assignment: CDR1 SGHTA and CDR2 FQGNSA. V was shortened by 7 bases and J by 3 bases, with 16 bases between the two germline ends. CDR3 size: 14 residues. The CDR3 loop is CASTPGGGIYEQYF. DNA for the CDR3: TGTGCCAGCACCCCGGGGGGCGGGATCTACGAGCAGTACTTC. Supplemented by reference TRBV7-2 and TRBJ2-7, the full variable domain reads GAGVSQSPSNKVTEKGKDVELRCDPISGHTALYWYRQSLGQGLEFLIYFQGNSAPDKSGLPSDRFSAERTGGSVSTLTIQRTQQEDSAVYLCASTPGGGIYEQYFGPGTRLTVT.

V usage is TRBV6-5 and J usage is TRBJ2-7; a possible D gene is TRBD1 (6 bases). Trimming removed 4 bases from V and 2 bases from J, with 12 bases in between. In germline, CDR1 is MNHEY, CDR2 SVGAGI. This CDR3 spans 14 amino acids. The CDR3 DNA reads TGTGCCAGCAGTTCCCCGGGACATGCCTACGAGCAGTACTTC. Protein product: CASSSPGHAYEQYF.

The CDR3 loop reads CASNFLNTEAFF. In DNA, the CDR3 is TGTGCCAGCAATTTTTTGAACACTGAAGCTTTCTTT. The V call is TRBV2, the J call TRBJ1-1; D ambiguous. Trimming removed 7 bases from V and 0 bases from J, with 6 bases in between. Looked up from germline, CDR1 is SNHLY and CDR2 is FYNNEI. The CDR3 extends over 12 amino acids.

The chain is built from TRBV9 and TRBJ2-1, with a weak D call TRBD2 (6 bases). Trimming took off 3 bases at V and 7 bases at J, with 11 bases between the two ends. The CDR3 has 13 amino acids. CDR1 and CDR2 from the germline V gene are SGDLS and YYNGEE. The CDR3 loop reads CASSGSGRNEQFF. CDR3 nucleotides: TGTGCCAGCAGCGGCTCAGGGAGGAATGAGCAGTTCTTC.

The V and J genes are TRBV13 and TRBJ1-1, with TRBD1 as a possible D gene (5 bases). Germline CDR1 PRHDT, CDR2 FYEKMQ (reference sequence). The CDR3 has 14 amino acids. V lost 6 bases to trimming and J lost 5 bases, with 16 bases between them. CDR3 loop: CASRSDSLITEAFF. The CDR3 nucleotides are TGTGCCAGCAGAAGCGACAGCCTAATTACTGAAGCTTTCTTT.

This sequence joins TRBV9 and TRBJ2-2; no clear D gene. The CDR3 has 16 residues. Trimming cost V 0 bases and J 0 bases, with 9 bases left between them. Per the germline V gene, CDR1 is SGDLS and CDR2 is YYNGEE. Here the CDR3 DNA reads TGTGCCAGCAGCGTAGCGACTTACGCGAACACCGGGGAGCTGTTTTTT. Translated: CASSVATYANTGELFF.

The chain's CDR3 is CASSSRGVGYNEQFF. CDR3 nucleotide sequence: TGTGCCAGCAGCTCCCGGGGGGTAGGTTACAATGAGCAGTTCTTC. This chain uses TRBV9 with TRBJ2-1; the match to TRBD2 covers 7 bases. The germline gives CDR1 SGDLS, CDR2 YYNGEE. V lost 4 bases, J lost 4 bases, and 8 bases stayed unmatched. The CDR3 length is 15 residues. The whole variable domain, filled in from reference TRBV9 and TRBJ2-1, reads DSGVTQTPKHLITATGQRVTLRCSPRSGDLSVYWYQQSLDQGLQFLIQYYNGEERAKGNILERFSAQQFPDLHSELNLSSLELGDSALYFCASSSRGVGYNEQFFGPGTRLTVL.

The chain joins TRBV11-3 to TRBJ2-3; D is unresolved. Trimming removed 5 bases at V and 2 bases at J, with 11 bases between. The CDR3 length is 14 residues. Germline V gene lookup returns CDR1 SGHNT and CDR2 YENEEA. As DNA, the CDR3 is TGTGCCAGCAGCAGTGGGCCCAACACAGATACGCAGTATTTT. This codes for CASSSGPNTDTQYF.

The chain links TRBV4-2 to TRBJ1-5; no firm D call. This CDR3 comprises 15 residues. V was trimmed by 0 bases and J by 2 bases, leaving 8 bases between them. Germline-derived CDR1 and CDR2 are LGHNA and YNFKEQ. In DNA, the CDR3 is TGTGCCAGCAGCCAAGATTGGCAGGGCAATCAGCCCCAGCATTTT. It encodes CASSQDWQGNQPQHF.

The V and J genes are TRBV4-1 and TRBJ2-2; 9 positions match TRBD1. CDR3 length equals 17 residues. V trimming: 5 bases; J trimming: 5 bases; junction bases outside the gene matches: 12. CDR1 and CDR2 (germline): MGHRA, YSYEKL. The CDR3 DNA reads TGCGCCAGCAGCGGCCTTACCGGGACAGGGTGGACCGGGGAGCTGTTTTTT. Its translation: CASSGLTGTGWTGELFF.

V usage is TRBV4-1 and J usage is TRBJ2-2; D gene uncertain. This CDR3 is built from 15 residues. Germline CDR1 and CDR2: MGHRA and YSYEKL. V dropped 3 bases and J dropped 5 bases, with 13 bases sitting between them. CDR3 DNA sequence: TGCGCCAGCAGCCATCCCAGCACCCCGACCGGGGAGCTGTTTTTT. It encodes CASSHPSTPTGELFF.

This chain uses TRBV7-9 with TRBJ1-2; 7 bases align to TRBD1. Losses at the gene ends were 1 base for V and 2 bases for J; bases not matched to a gene: 13. Per germline, CDR1 SEHNR and CDR2 FQNEAQ (reference sequence). The CDR3 extends over 18 amino acids. CDR3 nucleotides: TGTGCCAGCAGCTTAGTCCCTTGGGGACAGCAGACAAACTATGGCTACACCTTC. This translates into CASSLVPWGQQTNYGYTF.

Regarding this clone: The same CDR3 also results from other DNA sequences found in this sample. CDR3 bases: TGTGCCAGCAGCGTAGCGGCGGGGAACTATGGCTACACCTTC. Translated: CASSVAAGNYGYTF. The gene calls are TRBV9 and TRBJ1-2; D unresolved. V was cut by 0 bases and J by 2 bases, with 8 bases left in between. CDR3 size: 14 residues. From germline, CDR1 is SGDLS and CDR2 YYNGEE.

V and J are TRBV5-6 and TRBJ2-3; no clear D. Trimming removed 5 bases from V and 1 base from J, with 14 bases in between. The CDR3 is 15 amino acids. The germline V gene encodes CDR1 SGHDT and CDR2 YYEEEE. CDR3 residues: CASSFGLVGTDTQYF. CDR3 nucleotides: TGTGCCAGCAGTTTCGGGTTGGTTGGCACAGATACGCAGTATTTT.

This clone was detected only a few times. The chain carries TRBV7-3 and TRBJ1-5, with a possible D match to TRBD1 (6 bases). Germline V gene data show CDR1 as SGHTA and CDR2 as FQGTGA. V lost 1 base and J 0 bases, leaving 13 bases between the germline ends. The CDR3 loop spans 17 amino acids. The CDR3 DNA reads as TGTGCCAGCAGCTTAATCTCGACAGGCAATAGCAATCAGCCCCAGCATTTT. Translated: CASSLISTGNSNQPQHF.